The 6 T cell receptor beta chains reported below all come from one sample, sequenced in a study of shared clonotypes between healthy human individuals. Assay: immunoSEQ multiplex PCR; the TCRdb copy retains only in-frame clones and omits some. Found here are under 2.5 million clones, roughly 90% of them singletons; the top ten hold about 0.36%. Sequencing used naive CD4+ T cells from PBMCs. Subset here: CD45RA+ positively selected. These receptor sequences come from a man aged 18 to 35 in good health. Some clones in this sample may be carry-over from other donors' samples.

The CDR3 spells CSVARDRVLLGSYEQYF. The CDR3 DNA is TGCAGCGTGGCCCGGGACAGGGTGTTATTAGGTTCCTACGAGCAGTACTTC. The gene calls are TRBV29-1 and TRBJ2-7, with 9 bases that match TRBD1. With 6 bases clipped from V and 1 base from J, the junction kept 16 bases outside the gene matches. The germline CDR1 and CDR2 sequences are SQVTM and ANQGSEA. The CDR3 is 17 residues long.

In DNA form, the CDR3 reads TGTGCCAGCAGGGCGGGAGGGCCCACAGATACGCAGTATTTT. It encodes CASRAGGPTDTQYF. V gene TRBV7-3 combines with J gene TRBJ2-3, with TRBD2 matching over 9 bases. Trimming cost V 6 bases and J 2 bases; bases outside gene matches: 3. This CDR3 spans 14 amino acids. Germline CDR1 SGHTA, CDR2 FQGTGA.

The chain combines TRBV7-2 with TRBJ2-3; either TRBD1 or TRBD2 may fit D (5 bases each). Trimming left V 1 base short and J 6 bases short, with 11 bases between. This CDR3 spans 14 amino acids. Germline CDR1 reads SGHTA; CDR2 reads FQGNSA. The DNA for the CDR3 is TGTGCCAGCAGCTTAGGGGGGAGTATCGATACGCAGTATTTT. Translated: CASSLGGSIDTQYF.

The chain carries TRBV19 and TRBJ1-2, with D possibly TRBD1 on 5 matching bases. V lost 3 bases to trimming and J lost 4 bases, with 12 bases between them. The length of the CDR3 is 14 residues. Germline V gene data show CDR1 as LNHDA and CDR2 as SQIVND (reference sequence). CDR3 coding DNA: TGTGCCAGTAGTATGTTCGGGACGGTCTATGGCTACACCTTC. It codes for CASSMFGTVYGYTF. Complete variable domain (other parts from reference TRBV19 and TRBJ1-2): DGGITQSPKYLFRKEGQNVTLSCEQNLNHDAMYWYRQDPGQGLRLIYYSQIVNDFQKGDIAEGYSVSREKKESFPLTVTSAQKNPTAFYLCASSMFGTVYGYTFGSGTRLTVV.

Turning to this clone: Other DNA sequences of this sample code for an identical CDR3. The rearrangement uses TRBV7-2 and TRBJ2-1; 8 nucleotides line up with TRBD2. There are 15 residues in the CDR3. With V trimmed by 1 base and J by 3 bases, 2 bases remained unmatched. The germline gives CDR1 SGHTA, CDR2 FQGNSA. In nucleotides, the CDR3 is TGTGCCAGCAGCTTAGTAGCGGGAAGCTACAATGAGCAGTTCTTC. As protein: CASSLVAGSYNEQFF.

V usage is TRBV28 and J usage is TRBJ1-6, with D maybe TRBD1 (6 bases). Trimming took off 6 bases at V and 10 bases at J, with 16 bases between the two ends. There are 14 residues in the CDR3. Per the germline V gene, CDR1 is MDHEN and CDR2 is SYDVKM. The CDR3, as DNA: TGTGCCAGCAGACCAACAGGGTTGTGGTCACCCCTCCACTTT. This codes for CASRPTGLWSPLHF.